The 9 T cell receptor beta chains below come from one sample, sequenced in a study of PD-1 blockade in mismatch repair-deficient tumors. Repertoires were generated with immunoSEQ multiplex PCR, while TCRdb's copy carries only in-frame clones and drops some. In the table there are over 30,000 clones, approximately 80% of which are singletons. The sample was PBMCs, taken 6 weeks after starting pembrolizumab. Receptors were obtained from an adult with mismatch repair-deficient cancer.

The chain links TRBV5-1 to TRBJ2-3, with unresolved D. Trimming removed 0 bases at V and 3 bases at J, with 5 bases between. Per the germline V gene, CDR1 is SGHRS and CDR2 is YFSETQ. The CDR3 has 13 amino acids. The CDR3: CASSLDRTDTQYF. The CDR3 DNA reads TGCGCCAGCAGCTTGGACAGAACAGATACGCAGTATTTT.

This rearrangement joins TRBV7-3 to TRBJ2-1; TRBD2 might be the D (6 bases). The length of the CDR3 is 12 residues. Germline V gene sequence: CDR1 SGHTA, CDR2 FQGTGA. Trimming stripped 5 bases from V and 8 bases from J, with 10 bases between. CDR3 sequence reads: CASSLQRDEQFF. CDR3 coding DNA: TGTGCCAGCAGCCTCCAGCGGGATGAGCAGTTCTTC. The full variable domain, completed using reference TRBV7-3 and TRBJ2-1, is GAGVSQTPSNKVTEKGKYVELRCDPISGHTALYWYRQSLGQGPEFLIYFQGTGAADDSGLPNDRFFAVRPEGSVSTLKIQRTERGDSAVYLCASSLQRDEQFFGPGTRLTVL.

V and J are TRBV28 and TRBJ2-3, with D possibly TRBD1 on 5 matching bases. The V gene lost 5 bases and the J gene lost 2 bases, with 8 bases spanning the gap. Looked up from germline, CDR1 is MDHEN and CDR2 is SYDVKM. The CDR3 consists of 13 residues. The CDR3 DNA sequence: TGTGCCAGCAGTCTGACAGACACAGATACGCAGTATTTT. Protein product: CASSLTDTDTQYF.

For the CDR3, the DNA is TGTGCCAGCAGCTTACAGGTTAACTATGGCTACACCTTC. Protein sequence: CASSLQVNYGYTF. This sequence joins TRBV7-2 and TRBJ1-2; no firm D call. Trimming took 2 bases from V and 1 from J, leaving 5 bases between them. The length of the CDR3 is 13 residues. The germline V gene has CDR1 SGHTA and CDR2 FQGNSA. Together with reference TRBV7-2 and TRBJ1-2, the CDR3 gives the full variable domain: GAGVSQSPSNKVTEKGKDVELRCDPISGHTALYWYRQSLGQGLEFLIYFQGNSAPDKSGLPSDRFSAERTGGSVSTLTIQRTQQEDSAVYLCASSLQVNYGYTFGSGTRLTVV.

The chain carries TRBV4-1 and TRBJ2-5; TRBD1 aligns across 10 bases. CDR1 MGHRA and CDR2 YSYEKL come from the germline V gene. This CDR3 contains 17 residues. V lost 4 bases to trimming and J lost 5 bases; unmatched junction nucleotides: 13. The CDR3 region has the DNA TGCGCCAGCAGCCTTATCCCTGGGACAGGGGTAGAGGAGACCCAGTACTTC. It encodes CASSLIPGTGVEETQYF.

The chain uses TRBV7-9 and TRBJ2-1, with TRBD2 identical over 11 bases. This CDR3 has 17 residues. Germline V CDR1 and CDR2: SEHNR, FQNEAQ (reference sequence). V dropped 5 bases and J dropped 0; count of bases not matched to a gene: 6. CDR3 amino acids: CASSPLAGGSSYNEQFF. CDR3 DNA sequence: TGTGCCAGCAGCCCCCTAGCGGGAGGTAGCTCCTACAATGAGCAGTTCTTC. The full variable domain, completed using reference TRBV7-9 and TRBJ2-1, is DTGVSQNPRHKITKRGQNVTFRCDPISEHNRLYWYRQTLGQGPEFLTYFQNEAQLEKSRLLSDRFSAERPKGSFSTLEIQRTEQGDSAMYLCASSPLAGGSSYNEQFFGPGTRLTVL.

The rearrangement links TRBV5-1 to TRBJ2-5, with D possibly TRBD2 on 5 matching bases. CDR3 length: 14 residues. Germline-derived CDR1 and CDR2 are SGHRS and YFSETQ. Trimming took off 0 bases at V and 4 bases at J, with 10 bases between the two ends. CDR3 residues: CASSLGLNRETQYF. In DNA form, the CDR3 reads TGCGCCAGCAGCTTGGGACTAAACCGAGAGACCCAGTACTTC.

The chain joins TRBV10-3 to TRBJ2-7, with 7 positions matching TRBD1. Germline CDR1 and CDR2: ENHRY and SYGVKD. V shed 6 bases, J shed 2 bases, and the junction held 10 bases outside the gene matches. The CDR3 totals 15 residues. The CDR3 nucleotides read TGTGCCATCAGAGCCGAACGGACAGGCGCCTACGAGCAGTACTTC. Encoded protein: CAIRAERTGAYEQYF.

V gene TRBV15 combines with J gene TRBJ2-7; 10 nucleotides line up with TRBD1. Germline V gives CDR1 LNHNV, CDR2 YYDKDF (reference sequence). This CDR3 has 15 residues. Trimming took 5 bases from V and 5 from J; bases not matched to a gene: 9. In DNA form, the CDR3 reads TGTGCCACCAGCCTGCCGGGACAGGGGAACCACGAGCAGTACTTC. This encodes CATSLPGQGNHEQYF. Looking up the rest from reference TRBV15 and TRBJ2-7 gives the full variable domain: DAMVIQNPRYQVTQFGKPVTLSCSQTLNHNVMYWYQQKSSQAPKLLFHYYDKDFNNEADTPDNFQSRRPNTSFCFLDIRSPGLGDTAMYLCATSLPGQGNHEQYFGPGTRLTVT.